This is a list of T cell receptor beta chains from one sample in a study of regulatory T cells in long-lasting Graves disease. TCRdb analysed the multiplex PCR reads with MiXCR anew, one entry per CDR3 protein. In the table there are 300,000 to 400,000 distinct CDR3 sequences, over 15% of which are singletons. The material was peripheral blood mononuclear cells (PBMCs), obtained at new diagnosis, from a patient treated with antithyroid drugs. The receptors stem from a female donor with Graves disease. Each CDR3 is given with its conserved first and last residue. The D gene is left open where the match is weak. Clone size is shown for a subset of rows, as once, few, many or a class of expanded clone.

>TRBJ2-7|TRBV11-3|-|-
TGTGCCAGCAGGACAGGTCCCAACGAGCAGTACTTC
CASRTGPNEQYF
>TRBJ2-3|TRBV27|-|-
TGTGCCAGCATTATAACTAGTAGTCTACCAGATACGCAGTATTTT
CASIITSSLPDTQYF
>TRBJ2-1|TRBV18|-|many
TGTGCCAGCTCACCACCTTGGGCAGGCAATGAGCAGTTCTTC
CASSPPWAGNEQFF
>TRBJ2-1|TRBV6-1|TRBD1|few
TGTGCCAGCAAGGACGGGGACAGGGGGCTCGGTTACAATGAGCAGTTCTTC
CASKDGDRGLGYNEQFF
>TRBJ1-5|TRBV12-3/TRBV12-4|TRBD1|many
TGTGCCAGCAGTTTGGGGACAGGGGGTTATCAGCCCCAGCATTTT
CASSLGTGGYQPQHF
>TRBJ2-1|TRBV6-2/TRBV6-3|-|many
TGTGCCAGCAGGCGACAGGGAGGCAATGAGCAGTTCTTC
CASRRQGGNEQFF
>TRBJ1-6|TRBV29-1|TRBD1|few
TGCAGCGTCGGGACAGGATCGGATTCACCCCTCCACTTT
CSVGTGSDSPLHF
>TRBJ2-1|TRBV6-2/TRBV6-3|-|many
TGTGCCAGCAGTTATTCGTGGAGGGAGCAGTTCTTC
CASSYSWREQFF
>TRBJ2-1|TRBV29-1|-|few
TGCAGCGTTGTTCTCGACCCCAGCTCCTACAATGAGCAGTTCTTC
CSVVLDPSSYNEQFF
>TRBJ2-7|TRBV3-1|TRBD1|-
TGTGCCAGCAGCGCGGGACAGGGGGTTCCCTACGAGCAGTACTTC
CASSAGQGVPYEQYF
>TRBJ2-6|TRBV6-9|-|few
TGTGCCAGCAGTTACGACGGGGCCAACGTCCTGACTTTC
CASSYDGANVLTF
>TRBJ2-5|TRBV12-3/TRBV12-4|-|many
TGTGCCAGCAGTTTAGGACTAGTTGCAGAGACCCAGTACTTC
CASSLGLVAETQYF
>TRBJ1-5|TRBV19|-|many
TGTGCCAGCGGACAGAACAATCAGCCCCAGCATTTT
CASGQNNQPQHF
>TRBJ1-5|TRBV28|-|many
TGTGCCAGCCGAAGGGGGGAAAGCAATCAGCCCCAGCATTTT
CASRRGESNQPQHF
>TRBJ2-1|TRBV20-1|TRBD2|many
TGCAGTGCCCGGGGACTAGCAGATGAGCAGTTCTTC
CSARGLADEQFF
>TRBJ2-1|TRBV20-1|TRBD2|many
TGCAGTGCTATCGGACTAGCGTACAATGAGCAGTTCTTC
CSAIGLAYNEQFF
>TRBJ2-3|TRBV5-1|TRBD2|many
TGCGCCAGCAGCCGCCTTCCAGCGGGAGGGCCTGAAGATACGCAGTATTTT
CASSRLPAGGPEDTQYF
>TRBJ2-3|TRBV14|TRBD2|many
TGTGCCAGCAGCAAACTAGCGGGTCAAGATACGCAGTATTTT
CASSKLAGQDTQYF
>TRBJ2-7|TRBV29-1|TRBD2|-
TGCAGCGTCGGAACTAGCGGGAGAGGAGGGTACGAGCAGTACTTC
CSVGTSGRGGYEQYF
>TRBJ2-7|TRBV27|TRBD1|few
TGTGCCAGCAGTTGGGGCACAGGGGCCAACGAGCAGTACTTC
CASSWGTGANEQYF
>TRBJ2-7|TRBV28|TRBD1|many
TGTGCCAGCAGTGCCCCCCGGGACAGCTATTACTACGAGCAGTACTTC
CASSAPRDSYYYEQYF
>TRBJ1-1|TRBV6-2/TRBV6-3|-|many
TGTGCCAGCAGTTATCCCGCTGGGGGGGGGAGAGAGGCTGAAGCTTTCTTT
CASSYPAGGGREAEAFF
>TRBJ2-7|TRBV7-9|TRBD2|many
TGTGCCAGCAGCCCCATGGGACTAGCGGGAAAGGACGAGCAGTACTTC
CASSPMGLAGKDEQYF
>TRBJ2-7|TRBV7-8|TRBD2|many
TGTGCCAGCAGCTTAGATAGGACTAGCGGCTACGAGCAGTACTTC
CASSLDRTSGYEQYF
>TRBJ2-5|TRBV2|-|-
TGTGCCAGCAGGGCGGGACAGTACCAAGAGACCCAGTACTTC
CASRAGQYQETQYF
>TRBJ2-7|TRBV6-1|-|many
TGTGCCAGCAGAAAGTCCTTCGCCTACGAGCAGTACTTC
CASRKSFAYEQYF
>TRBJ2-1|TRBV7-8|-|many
TGTGCCAGCAGCGAAGGTTCCGATGAGCAGTTCTTC
CASSEGSDEQFF
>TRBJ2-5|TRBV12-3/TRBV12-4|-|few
TGTGCCAGCAGTTTGTTGGGTGGCGGGCCGGGCGGGGCCCAGTACTTC
CASSLLGGGPGGAQYF
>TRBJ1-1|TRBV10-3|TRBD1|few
TGTGCCAGCTTTACTCTTAGAACAGGGGGCACGGGTGTAGCTTTCTTT
CASFTLRTGGTGVAFF
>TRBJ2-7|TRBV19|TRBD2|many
TGTGCCAGTAGTACTCAAGGAGCGGGAGAGTACGAGCAGTACTTC
CASSTQGAGEYEQYF
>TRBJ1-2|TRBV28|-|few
TGTGCCAGCATGGCGTTTGCTGGCTACACCTTC
CASMAFAGYTF
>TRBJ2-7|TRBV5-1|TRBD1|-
TGCGCCAGCAGCTTGGCGGGGACAGTCTACGAGCAGTACTTC
CASSLAGTVYEQYF
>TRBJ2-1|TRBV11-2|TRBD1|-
TGTGCCAGCAGCTTAGATTCGGGACAGGGGGTGGGTGAGCAGTTCTTC
CASSLDSGQGVGEQFF
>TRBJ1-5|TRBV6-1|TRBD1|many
TGTGCCAGCAGTCAAATCAGGGGGGGACAGCCCCAGCATTTT
CASSQIRGGQPQHF
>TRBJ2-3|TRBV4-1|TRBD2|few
TGCGCCAGCAGCCAAGCCCTAGCGGGAGCGGATACGCAGTATTTT
CASSQALAGADTQYF
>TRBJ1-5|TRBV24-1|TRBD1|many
TGTGCCACCAGTGATCAGGGGGCATGGAATCAGCCCCAGCATTTT
CATSDQGAWNQPQHF
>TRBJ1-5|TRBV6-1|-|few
TGTGCCAGCAGTGAAGTGGGGAGGCCCCAGCATTTT
CASSEVGRPQHF
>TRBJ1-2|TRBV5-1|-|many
TGTGCCAGCAGCTTGGCCGAAGGCTATGGCTACACCTTC
CASSLAEGYGYTF
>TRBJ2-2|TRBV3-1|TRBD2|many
TGTGCCAGCAGACAATACTCTAGCGGGGCGAACACCGGGGAGCTGTTTTTT
CASRQYSSGANTGELFF